This T cell receptor (beta chain) was sequenced for a study of CD8 T cells in ankylosing spondylitis. Study-wide points: In ankylosing spondylitis patients, matched synovial fluid reportedly showed significant enrichment of disease-linked clones. A subset of motif variants has previously been described in the synovial fluid and blood of reactive arthritis. For ankylosing spondylitis blood, a TCR beta motif of 7 or 8 highly homologous variants appeared characteristic.

For TCR beta, libraries came from quantitative 5'-RACE with molecular barcodes. Using its own MiXCR run on the 5' RACE reads, TCRdb lists one record per CDR3 protein. The sample comprises approximately 550,000 distinct CDR3 sequences, 9.5% to 15% of which are singletons, and about 6.8% rests with the top ten. Trimming left V 2 bases short and J 1 base short, with 10 bases between. The CDR3 runs 15 residues. Looked up from germline, CDR1 is SGHAT and CDR2 is FQNNGV. In the case of this clonotype: Its antigen is currently unknown.

This TCR derives from a male donor with ankylosing spondylitis. The V call is TRBV11-2, the J call TRBJ2-3; D is ambiguous. Sample: blood, either unsorted or a sorted T cell fraction (not recorded which). The chain's CDR3 is CASSLRFGGTDTQYF. As DNA, the CDR3 is TGTGCCAGCAGCTTACGCTTTGGTGGCACAGATACGCAGTATTTT.